These 32 T cell receptor beta chains share one sample of origin, sequenced in a study of shared clonotypes between healthy human individuals. TCRdb's table, derived via immunoSEQ multiplex PCR, lists solely in-frame clones and lacks some. This table holds about 2,100,000 clones, 85% to 95% found once. Naive CD8 cells, CD45RO-negative and positively selected for CCR7, excluded terminally differentiated effector memory CD45RA+ cells. Input material: naive CD8+ T cells from PBMCs. The receptors here all came from a man aged 18 to 35 in good health. Some clones in this sample may be carry-over from other donors' samples.

This clone was found a few times. The chain couples TRBV5-1 to TRBJ1-2, with D hard to call. The ends were cut back, 0 bases at V and 7 bases at J, with 7 bases in the middle. The CDR3 has 12 amino acids. From germline, CDR1 is SGHRS and CDR2 YFSETQ. The CDR3 DNA is TGCGCCAGCAGCTTGGATAGGATTGGCTACACCTTC. Translated: CASSLDRIGYTF.

The V call is TRBV11-2, the J call TRBJ1-1, with D perhaps matching TRBD1 (5 bases). Trimming stripped 2 bases from V and 0 bases from J, with 13 bases between. CDR1 is SGHAT, CDR2 FQNNGV, per germline. The CDR3 spans 16 residues. CDR3 sequence: CASSLWGRTVNTEAFF. CDR3 bases: TGTGCCAGCAGCTTATGGGGCAGGACCGTGAACACTGAAGCTTTCTTT. Looking up the rest from reference TRBV11-2 and TRBJ1-1 gives the full variable domain: EAGVAQSPRYKIIEKRQSVAFWCNPISGHATLYWYQQILGQGPKLLIQFQNNGVVDDSQLPKDRFSAERLKGVDSTLKIQPAKLEDSAVYLCASSLWGRTVNTEAFFGQGTRLTVV.

CDR3 DNA sequence: TGCGCCAGCAGCTTGGTTTCAGGGAATAGAGAGACCCAGTACTTC. It codes for CASSLVSGNRETQYF. The chain employs TRBV5-1 and TRBJ2-5; D perhaps matches TRBD1 (5 bases). The CDR3 runs to 15 residues. Germline V CDR1 and CDR2: SGHRS, YFSETQ. The ends were cut back, 0 bases at V and 4 bases at J, with 13 bases in the middle.

This clone was recorded once. This sequence joins TRBV7-8 and TRBJ1-4; D remains unclear. The CDR3 consists of 14 residues. The V gene lost 5 bases and the J gene lost 4 bases, with 11 bases spanning the gap. Germline lookup yields CDR1 SGHVS and CDR2 FQNEAQ. CDR3: CASSKSQLNEKLFF. DNA of the CDR3: TGTGCCAGCAGCAAAAGCCAGCTTAATGAAAAACTGTTTTTT.

This chain links TRBV18 with TRBJ2-1, with TRBD2 identical over 13 bases. Unmatched junction bases numbered 7, after V lost 4 bases and J lost 7 bases. CDR1 is KGHSH and CDR2 is LQKENI in the germline V gene. This CDR3 has 16 residues. CDR3 in DNA: TGTGCCAGCTCACGGACTAGCGGGAGTCTTTGGAATGAGCAGTTCTTC. This codes for CASSRTSGSLWNEQFF. Full variable domain (missing parts from reference TRBV18 and TRBJ2-1): NAGVMQNPRHLVRRRGQEARLRCSPMKGHSHVYWYRQLPEEGLKFMVYLQKENIIDESGMPKERFSAEFPKEGPSILRIQQVVRGDSAAYFCASSRTSGSLWNEQFFGPGTRLTVL.

This chain joins TRBV27 and TRBJ1-2, with D possibly being TRBD1 (5 bases). The CDR3 runs 15 residues. The V end lost 8 bases, the J end lost 0 bases, and 16 bases lay between the germline ends. The V gene's germline CDR1 is MNHEY and CDR2 SMNVEV (reference sequence). The CDR3 nucleotides read TGTGCCAGCTCCCGCCGGGGGGGGGCTAACTATGGCTACACCTTC. Its protein is CASSRRGGANYGYTF.

The chain recombines TRBV13 with TRBJ2-3; 10 nucleotides line up with TRBD1. Germline CDR1 PRHDT, CDR2 FYEKMQ (reference sequence). There are 16 residues in the CDR3. J was trimmed by 2 bases and V by 5 bases; bases with no gene match: 7. CDR3 sequence reads: CASSHRTGGVTDTQYF. CDR3 nucleotides: TGTGCCAGCAGCCATCGGACAGGGGGGGTCACAGATACGCAGTATTTT. Full variable domain (outside the CDR3, taken from reference TRBV13 and TRBJ2-3): AAGVIQSPRHLIKEKRETATLKCYPIPRHDTVYWYQQGPGQDPQFLISFYEKMQSDKGSIPDRFSAQQFSDYHSELNMSSLELGDSALYFCASSHRTGGVTDTQYFGPGTRLTVL.

V and J are TRBV2 and TRBJ2-1; D unclear. With 6 bases removed from V and 7 bases from J, the gap between germline ends came to 22 bases. Germline V gene sequence: CDR1 SNHLY, CDR2 FYNNEI. CDR3 length equals 16 residues. In DNA form, the CDR3 reads TGTGCCAGCAGGGGCCGTATCTCACCAGCTCCTAATGAGCAGTTCTTC. Translating gives CASRGRISPAPNEQFF.

This rearrangement joins TRBV9 to TRBJ2-7; D is possibly TRBD1 (6 bases). Germline V gene data show CDR1 as SGDLS and CDR2 as YYNGEE. The CDR3 is 15 amino acids. The V and J ends lost 3 bases and 1 base respectively, with 14 bases between them. CDR3 DNA sequence: TGTGCCAGCAGCGCAGGGGATGACAGTTCCTACGAGCAGTACTTC. Its translation: CASSAGDDSSYEQYF.

CDR3 loop: CASSSPGLAGETSTDTQYF. Written as DNA, the CDR3 is TGTGCCAGCAGCTCCCCGGGACTAGCGGGCGAGACTAGCACAGATACGCAGTATTTT. This chain uses TRBV7-8 with TRBJ2-3; 12 bases are shared with TRBD2. The junction had 11 bases not matched to a gene; V was cut back by 4 bases and J by 0 bases. The CDR3 contains 19 residues. Germline loops: CDR1 SGHVS, CDR2 FQNEAQ.

This clone has more than one count but fewer than ten. The chain employs TRBV2 and TRBJ1-2; 12 bases line up with TRBD1. Trimming at V came to 6 bases and at J to 8 bases, leaving 10 bases not matched to a gene. Germline values: CDR1 SNHLY, CDR2 FYNNEI. The CDR3 runs 15 residues. The CDR3 sequence: CASSTKGQGARGYTF. For the CDR3, the DNA is TGTGCCAGCAGCACCAAGGGACAGGGGGCGCGGGGCTACACCTTC.

The J gene is TRBJ1-2, the V gene TRBV9, with D maybe TRBD1 (5 bases). The V gene's germline CDR1 is SGDLS and CDR2 YYNGEE. The CDR3 extends over 13 amino acids. V was trimmed by 5 bases and J by 6 bases, leaving 14 bases between them. The CDR3 reads CASRGGTDNGYTF. CDR3 DNA sequence: TGTGCCAGCAGGGGGGGAACAGATAATGGCTACACCTTC.

This chain uses TRBV10-2 with TRBJ1-5, with D unclear. In germline, CDR1 is WSHSY, CDR2 SAAADI. The length of the CDR3 is 17 residues. Trimming left V 3 bases short and J 0 bases short, with 15 bases between. The DNA for the CDR3 is TGCGCCAGCAGTGATGATATCAGGTTATCTAGCAATCAGCCCCAGCATTTT. Protein: CASSDDIRLSSNQPQHF.

The chain carries TRBV18 and TRBJ1-1; TRBD1 might be the D (5 bases). There are 17 residues in the CDR3. V lost 6 bases, J lost 3 bases, and 23 bases lay in between. Germline V gene sequence: CDR1 KGHSH, CDR2 LQKENI. CDR3 bases: TGTGCCAGCTCCCCAAAGGGACGTCCGGACTGGGACACTGAAGCTTTCTTT. Its protein is CASSPKGRPDWDTEAFF.

The rearrangement joins TRBV19 to TRBJ2-6, with 7 nucleotides matching TRBD1. The germline CDR1 and CDR2 sequences are LNHDA and SQIVND (reference sequence). V lost 3 bases and J lost 2; bases outside the gene matches: 7. The CDR3 extends over 17 amino acids. CDR3 sequence reads: CASSIWYRGAGANVLTF. The CDR3 coding sequence is TGTGCCAGTAGTATTTGGTACAGGGGAGCTGGGGCCAACGTCCTGACTTTC.

The genes are TRBV7-2 and TRBJ2-1, with 15 bases aligning to TRBD2. The CDR3 runs to 18 residues. Trimming removed 4 bases from V and 3 bases from J; junction bases left unmatched: 7. CDR1 and CDR2 from the germline V gene are SGHTA and FQGNSA. The CDR3 spells CASSYTGLAGGYYNEQFF. In DNA form, the CDR3 reads TGTGCCAGCAGCTACACGGGACTAGCGGGAGGTTACTACAATGAGCAGTTCTTC.

The V gene is TRBV29-1, the J gene TRBJ2-7; 10 bases are shared with TRBD1. This CDR3 has 16 residues. After removal of 6 bases from V and 4 bases from J, the junction contained 15 bases not matched to a gene. The germline V gene has CDR1 SQVTM and CDR2 ANQGSEA. The CDR3: CSVRIWTGGIEYEQYF. For the CDR3, the DNA is TGCAGCGTGCGCATCTGGACAGGGGGAATCGAGTACGAGCAGTACTTC.

This chain links TRBV27 with TRBJ1-1, with TRBD1 as a possible D gene (5 bases). V shed 5 bases and J shed 4 bases, with 8 bases lying between them. The length of the CDR3 is 12 residues. Germline assignment: CDR1 MNHEY and CDR2 SMNVEV (reference sequence). The CDR3 sequence is CASSPQGTEAFF. The CDR3, as DNA: TGTGCCAGCAGTCCGCAGGGCACTGAAGCTTTCTTT.

The genes are TRBV6-1 and TRBJ2-7; 8 nucleotides align to TRBD2. This CDR3 has 15 amino acids. CDR1 is MNHNS and CDR2 is SASEGT in the germline V gene. Trimming took 1 base from V and 4 from J; bases not matched to a gene: 6. The CDR3 reads CASSEGAAGVYEQYF. In nucleotides, the CDR3 is TGTGCCAGCAGTGAAGGGGCAGCGGGAGTTTACGAGCAGTACTTC.

The chain recombines TRBV19 with TRBJ2-7, with TRBD2 identical over 10 bases. The CDR3 extends over 16 amino acids. The V gene's germline CDR1 is LNHDA and CDR2 SQIVND (reference sequence). V was pared by 6 bases and J by 6 bases, with 14 bases of the junction left unmatched. CDR3 in amino acids: CASSAVLAGAYSEQYF. The CDR3 bases are TGTGCCAGTAGCGCAGTCCTAGCGGGAGCATATAGCGAGCAGTACTTC.

This clone was picked up one time. The V and J genes are TRBV11-2 and TRBJ2-7; weak D call: TRBD1 (5 bases). In germline, CDR1 is SGHAT, CDR2 FQNNGV. The CDR3 contains 15 residues. Deletions cut 5 bases from V and 5 bases from J, with 19 bases between. The CDR3 sequence is CASSPMGLGRDEQYF. In DNA, the CDR3 is TGTGCCAGCAGCCCAATGGGGCTTGGTCGCGACGAGCAGTACTTC.

V is TRBV15 and J is TRBJ2-1; D unresolved. V shed 5 bases and J shed 6 bases, with 8 bases lying between them. The germline CDR1 and CDR2 sequences are LNHNV and YYDKDF (reference sequence). CDR3 length: 12 amino acids. CDR3 DNA: TGTGCCACCAGCCCTACTTCCAATGAGCAGTTCTTC. It yields the protein CATSPTSNEQFF.

This chain uses TRBV5-6 with TRBJ2-7; no firm D call. V was cut by 5 bases and J by 0 bases, with 12 bases left in between. This CDR3 has 14 amino acids. CDR1 and CDR2 from the germline V gene are SGHDT and YYEEEE. The CDR3 bases are TGTGCCAGCAGATTAGGACCGAGCTCCTACGAGCAGTACTTC. Translated, it gives CASRLGPSSYEQYF.

The V call is TRBV27, the J call TRBJ2-5; D gene uncertain. The CDR3 is 15 residues long. Germline V gene data show CDR1 as MNHEY and CDR2 as SMNVEV (reference sequence). V was pared by 2 bases and J by 2 bases, with 12 bases between. The CDR3 here is CASSLAFRSQETQYF. The CDR3 nucleotides are TGTGCCAGCAGTTTAGCCTTCAGAAGTCAAGAGACCCAGTACTTC.

CDR3 nucleotides: TGTGCCAGCAGCTTAGATTTAAGCGGGCTAGCGGAAGAGACCCAGTACTTC. Protein product: CASSLDLSGLAEETQYF. This sequence joins TRBV11-2 and TRBJ2-5, with TRBD2 matching over 7 bases. This CDR3 comprises 17 residues. V was pared by 0 bases and J by 3 bases, with 10 bases of the junction left unmatched. Per germline, CDR1 SGHAT and CDR2 FQNNGV.

The chain couples TRBV2 to TRBJ1-1; 9 positions agree with TRBD1. With 4 bases clipped from V and 1 base from J, the junction kept 10 bases outside the gene matches. Looked up from germline, CDR1 is SNHLY and CDR2 is FYNNEI. The CDR3 runs 17 residues. The CDR3 region has the DNA TGTGCCAGCAGTGCCACATACAACAGGGGGCGGAACACTGAAGCTTTCTTT. Its translation: CASSATYNRGRNTEAFF.

As for this clone: Other DNA sequences in this sample translate to the same CDR3. V usage is TRBV19 and J usage is TRBJ2-7; 10 bases line up with TRBD2. Germline V gene sequence: CDR1 LNHDA, CDR2 SQIVND (reference sequence). V lost 4 bases and J lost 2; bases outside the gene matches: 5. The CDR3 has 15 residues. As DNA, the CDR3 is TGTGCCAGTAGTACCAGACTAGCGGGCACCTACGAGCAGTACTTC. Its translation: CASSTRLAGTYEQYF.

Only a few counts were recorded for this clone. The CDR3 here is CASSSDIATYEQYF. The CDR3 nucleotides are TGTGCCAGCAGCTCGGACATAGCCACCTACGAGCAGTACTTC. V gene TRBV7-9 combines with J gene TRBJ2-7; the D gene is possibly TRBD1 (5 bases). Trimming shortened V by 4 bases and J by 2 bases, and 12 bases separated the two germline ends. The CDR3 sequence is 14 residues long. Germline values: CDR1 SEHNR, CDR2 FQNEAQ (reference sequence).

Concerning this clone itself: The sample holds other DNA sequences that translate to the same CDR3. The CDR3 region has the DNA TGTGCCAGCAGCGCCCACACTAACTATGGCTACACCTTC. Translating gives CASSAHTNYGYTF. The V call is TRBV9, the J call TRBJ1-2; D not resolved. The CDR3 length is 13 residues. Between the trimmed V and J ends, which lost 3 bases and 0 bases, there was a span of 6 bases. The V gene's germline CDR1 is SGDLS and CDR2 YYNGEE.

The chain joins TRBV27 to TRBJ2-2, with TRBD2 as a possible D gene (5 bases). The V gene's germline CDR1 is MNHEY and CDR2 SMNVEV (reference sequence). Deletions cut 5 bases from V and 6 bases from J, with 13 bases between. This CDR3 contains 14 residues. CDR3 residues: CASSGSGTAGELFF. The CDR3, as DNA: TGTGCCAGCAGTGGGAGTGGAACGGCCGGGGAGCTGTTTTTT.

This chain links TRBV28 with TRBJ1-4, with unresolved D. Germline CDR1 MDHEN, CDR2 SYDVKM. CDR3 length equals 12 residues. Trimming removed 2 bases at V and 12 bases at J, with 10 bases between. This CDR3 reads CASSLAGRELFF. As DNA, the CDR3 is TGTGCCAGCAGTTTAGCTGGTCGGGAACTGTTTTTT. The complete variable domain, with remaining parts taken from reference TRBV28 and TRBJ1-4, reads DVKVTQSSRYLVKRTGEKVFLECVQDMDHENMFWYRQDPGLGLRLIYFSYDVKMKEKGDIPEGYSVSREKKERFSLILESASTNQTSMYLCASSLAGRELFFGSGTQLSVL.

The CDR3 sequence: CASLSSGGALDTQYF. The CDR3 DNA reads as TGTGCCAGCCTGTCCTCGGGAGGAGCGCTTGATACGCAGTATTTT. The chain links TRBV28 to TRBJ2-3; 7 nucleotides match TRBD2. Looked up from germline, CDR1 is MDHEN and CDR2 is SYDVKM. CDR3 length equals 15 residues. Trimming at V came to 8 bases and at J to 6 bases, leaving 14 bases not matched to a gene.